These T cell receptor beta chains were read from a single sample in a study of T cell responses to AZD1222 COVID-19 vaccine. TCRdb's table, derived via immunoSEQ multiplex PCR, lists solely in-frame clones and lacks some. Of 140,000 to 150,000 clones listed, approximately 90% are singletons. The sequencing used peripheral blood, collected on day 0 of AZD1222 vaccination. Every receptor here comes from an adult in good health. The CDR3 runs from the conserved cysteine through the conserved F or W. The order of the fields is clone size, J gene, D gene, V gene, CDR3 protein, CDR3 DNA. D genes are given only for firm matches. Only part of the rows carry a size: once, few, many, or a class if the clone is expanded.

size: .; J: TRBJ1-4; D: .; V: TRBV6-5; CDR3: CASSYSWGIPGEKLFF; DNA: TGTGCCAGCAGTTACTCGTGGGGTATCCCAGGTGAAAAACTGTTTTTT
size: .; J: TRBJ1-1; D: TRBD1; V: TRBV29-1; CDR3: CSARTGGRNTEAFF; DNA: TGCAGCGCCAGGACAGGGGGCAGGAACACTGAAGCTTTCTTT
size: once; J: TRBJ2-3; D: TRBD2; V: TRBV11-2; CDR3: CASSWDGAGRADTQYF; DNA: TGTGCCAGCAGCTGGGACGGCGCCGGGAGGGCAGATACGCAGTATTTT
size: .; J: TRBJ2-7; D: TRBD2; V: TRBV10-3; CDR3: CAIGVGGREYEQYF; DNA: TGTGCCATCGGGGTTGGCGGGAGGGAATACGAGCAGTACTTC
size: .; J: TRBJ1-2; D: .; V: TRBV12-3/TRBV12-4; CDR3: CASSLDRNYGYTF; DNA: TGTGCCAGCAGTTTGGATCGGAACTATGGCTACACCTTC
size: .; J: TRBJ1-4; D: .; V: TRBV5-4; CDR3: CASRPGGVDEKLFF; DNA: TGTGCCAGCCGGCCGGGGGGGGTCGATGAAAAACTGTTTTTT
size: .; J: TRBJ2-7; D: .; V: TRBV5-5; CDR3: CATRGAGKDEQYF; DNA: TGTGCCACACGGGGGGCGGGGAAGGACGAGCAGTACTTC
size: .; J: TRBJ2-2; D: .; V: TRBV7-9; CDR3: CASSPVPWSPRGDTGELFF; DNA: TGTGCCAGCAGCCCCGTGCCGTGGAGCCCAAGAGGGGACACCGGGGAGCTGTTTTTT
size: .; J: TRBJ1-4; D: .; V: TRBV5-1; CDR3: CASSLEGSEKLFF; DNA: TGCGCCAGCAGCTTGGAAGGGTCTGAAAAACTGTTTTTT
size: .; J: TRBJ1-1; D: .; V: TRBV27; CDR3: CASSLDGRNTEAFF; DNA: TGTGCCAGCAGTTTAGACGGACGGAACACTGAAGCTTTCTTT
size: .; J: TRBJ1-4; D: .; V: TRBV19; CDR3: CASSDTAIKATNEKLFF; DNA: TGTGCCAGTAGTGACACAGCGATAAAGGCAACTAATGAAAAACTGTTTTTT
size: .; J: TRBJ1-3; D: .; V: TRBV9; CDR3: CASSSRGAGTGNTIYF; DNA: TGTGCCAGCAGCTCGCGGGGTGCAGGGACTGGAAACACCATATATTTT
size: .; J: TRBJ2-2; D: TRBD1; V: TRBV27; CDR3: CASSSGTGVAGELFF; DNA: TGTGCCAGCAGTTCCGGGACAGGGGTGGCCGGGGAGCTGTTTTTT
size: .; J: TRBJ1-2; D: .; V: TRBV5-6; CDR3: CASSPTARDYGYTF; DNA: TGTGCCAGCAGCCCCACAGCTCGGGACTATGGCTACACCTTC
size: few; J: TRBJ2-7; D: TRBD2; V: TRBV11-2; CDR3: CASSPTSGSYEQYF; DNA: TGTGCCAGCAGCCCGACTAGCGGGAGCTACGAGCAGTACTTC
size: .; J: TRBJ1-5; D: .; V: TRBV28; CDR3: CASNLGRGNQPQHF; DNA: TGTGCCAGCAACCTGGGACGGGGGAATCAGCCCCAGCATTTT
size: .; J: TRBJ1-6; D: .; V: TRBV5-4; CDR3: CASSYDSSSPLHF; DNA: TGTGCCAGCAGTTATGACTCGAGTTCACCCCTCCACTTT
size: .; J: TRBJ2-7; D: .; V: TRBV16; CDR3: CASSQAPAPGDEQYF; DNA: TGTGCCAGCAGCCAAGCCCCGGCCCCTGGGGACGAGCAGTACTTC
size: .; J: TRBJ2-7; D: .; V: TRBV14; CDR3: CASSQDGAGWGYEQYF; DNA: TGTGCCAGCAGCCAAGATGGGGCAGGGTGGGGCTACGAGCAGTACTTC
size: .; J: TRBJ2-7; D: .; V: TRBV30; CDR3: CAWSVRDLLNYEQYF; DNA: TGTGCCTGGAGCGTAAGGGACTTACTAAACTACGAGCAGTACTTC
size: .; J: TRBJ1-5; D: .; V: TRBV19; CDR3: CASSIRPKELNQPQHF; DNA: TGTGCCAGTAGTATTCGACCAAAAGAACTCAATCAGCCCCAGCATTTT
size: once; J: TRBJ2-5; D: .; V: TRBV25-1; CDR3: CASSEFGAGETQYF; DNA: TGTGCCAGCAGTGAATTTGGGGCGGGGGAGACCCAGTACTTC
size: .; J: TRBJ1-2; D: .; V: TRBV5-1; CDR3: CASSLGMTGGYTF; DNA: TGCGCCAGCAGCTTAGGGATGACGGGCGGCTACACCTTC
size: .; J: TRBJ1-2; D: TRBD1; V: TRBV18; CDR3: CASSPGRGLNGYTF; DNA: TGTGCCAGCTCACCCGGCAGGGGGCTAAATGGCTACACCTTC
size: .; J: TRBJ1-1; D: .; V: TRBV12-5; CDR3: CASGLARDTEAFF; DNA: TGTGCTAGTGGTTTGGCCCGGGACACTGAAGCTTTCTTT
size: .; J: TRBJ1-5; D: .; V: TRBV12-5; CDR3: CASGLVIPGTHSNQPQHF; DNA: TGTGCTAGTGGTTTGGTCATCCCCGGGACACATAGCAATCAGCCCCAGCATTTT
size: .; J: TRBJ2-7; D: .; V: TRBV5-4; CDR3: CASRDQGGYEQYF; DNA: TGTGCCAGCAGGGACCAAGGGGGCTACGAGCAGTACTTC
size: .; J: TRBJ2-5; D: .; V: TRBV5-1; CDR3: CASSLRSQWGVFSTQYF; DNA: TGCGCCAGCAGCTTGAGGTCCCAGTGGGGTGTGTTTTCGACCCAGTACTTC